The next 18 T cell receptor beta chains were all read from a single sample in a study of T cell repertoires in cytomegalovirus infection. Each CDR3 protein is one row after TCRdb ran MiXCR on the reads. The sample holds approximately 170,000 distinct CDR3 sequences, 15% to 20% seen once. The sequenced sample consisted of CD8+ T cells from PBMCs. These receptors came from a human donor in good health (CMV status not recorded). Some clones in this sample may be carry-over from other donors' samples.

The CDR3 DNA reads as TGCAGCGTTGAAGGGCTGACTAACTATGGCTACACCTTC. Translating gives CSVEGLTNYGYTF. This sequence joins TRBV29-1 and TRBJ1-2; D gene unclear. This CDR3 has 13 residues. V gave up 1 base and J gave up 0 bases, with 6 bases separating them. Germline lookup yields CDR1 SQVTM and CDR2 ANQGSEA. Using reference TRBV29-1 and TRBJ1-2 for the parts outside the CDR3, the full variable domain is SAVISQKPSRDICQRGTSLTIQCQVDSQVTMMFWYRQQPGQSLTLIATANQGSEATYESGFVIDKFPISRPNLTFSTLTVSNMSPEDSSIYLCSVEGLTNYGYTFGSGTRLTVV.

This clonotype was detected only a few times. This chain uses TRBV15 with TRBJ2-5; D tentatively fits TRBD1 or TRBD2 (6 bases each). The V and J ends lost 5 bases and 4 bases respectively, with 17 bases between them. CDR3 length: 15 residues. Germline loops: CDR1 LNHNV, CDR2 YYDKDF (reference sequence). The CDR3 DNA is TGTGCCACCAGCCTATCTGGAGGGGGGCCAGAGACCCAGTACTTC. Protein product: CATSLSGGGPETQYF.

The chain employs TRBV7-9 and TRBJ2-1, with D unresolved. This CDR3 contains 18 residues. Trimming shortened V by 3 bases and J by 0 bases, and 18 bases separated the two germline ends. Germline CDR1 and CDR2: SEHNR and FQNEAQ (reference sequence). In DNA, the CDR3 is TGTGCCAGCAGCTTTCGGCGAGCGATAAATTTCTCCTACAATGAGCAGTTCTTC. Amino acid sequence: CASSFRRAINFSYNEQFF.

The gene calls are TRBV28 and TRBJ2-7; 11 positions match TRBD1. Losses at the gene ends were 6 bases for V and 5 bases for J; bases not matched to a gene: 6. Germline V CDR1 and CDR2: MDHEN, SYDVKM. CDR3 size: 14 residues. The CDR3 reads CASSIPGQGDEQYF. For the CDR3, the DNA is TGTGCCAGCAGCATTCCGGGACAGGGGGACGAGCAGTACTTC.

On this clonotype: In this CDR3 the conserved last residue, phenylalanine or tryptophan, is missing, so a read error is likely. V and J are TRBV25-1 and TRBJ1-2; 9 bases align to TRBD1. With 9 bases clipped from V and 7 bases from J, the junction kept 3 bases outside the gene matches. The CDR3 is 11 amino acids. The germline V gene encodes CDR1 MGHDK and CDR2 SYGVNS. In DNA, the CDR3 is TGTGCCAGTGGACAGGGGACTGGCTACACCATC. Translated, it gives CASGQGTGYTI.

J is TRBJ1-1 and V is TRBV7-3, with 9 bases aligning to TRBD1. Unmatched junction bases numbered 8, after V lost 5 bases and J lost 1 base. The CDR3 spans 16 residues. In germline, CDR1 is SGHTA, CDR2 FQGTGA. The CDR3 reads CASSPQPGQGNTEAFF. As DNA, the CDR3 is TGTGCCAGCAGCCCCCAACCGGGACAGGGGAACACTGAAGCTTTCTTT.

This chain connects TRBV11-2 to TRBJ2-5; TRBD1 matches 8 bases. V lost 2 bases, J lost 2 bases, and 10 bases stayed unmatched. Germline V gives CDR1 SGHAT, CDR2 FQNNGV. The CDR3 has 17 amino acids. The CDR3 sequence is CASSLRWAGQGQETQYF. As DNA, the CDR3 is TGTGCCAGCAGCTTAAGGTGGGCCGGACAGGGACAAGAGACCCAGTACTTC.

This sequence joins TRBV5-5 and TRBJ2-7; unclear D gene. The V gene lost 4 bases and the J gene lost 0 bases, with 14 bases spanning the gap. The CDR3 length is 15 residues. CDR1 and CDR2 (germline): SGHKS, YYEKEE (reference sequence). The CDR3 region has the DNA TGTGCCAGCAGCCCGGGCCTTACCAGCTCCTACGAGCAGTACTTC. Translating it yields CASSPGLTSSYEQYF. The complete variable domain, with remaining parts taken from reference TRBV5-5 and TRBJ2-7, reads DAGVTQSPTHLIKTRGQQVTLRCSPISGHKSVSWYQQVLGQGPQFIFQYYEKEERGRGNFPDRFSARQFPNYSSELNVNALLLGDSALYLCASSPGLTSSYEQYFGPGTRLTVT.

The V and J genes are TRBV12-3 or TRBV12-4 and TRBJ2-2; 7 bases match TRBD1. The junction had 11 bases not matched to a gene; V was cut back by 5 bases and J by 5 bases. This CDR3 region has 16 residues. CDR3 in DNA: TGTGCCAGCAGTCCCTCAGGGGGTCTCTGGACCGGGGAGCTGTTTTTT. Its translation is CASSPSGGLWTGELFF.

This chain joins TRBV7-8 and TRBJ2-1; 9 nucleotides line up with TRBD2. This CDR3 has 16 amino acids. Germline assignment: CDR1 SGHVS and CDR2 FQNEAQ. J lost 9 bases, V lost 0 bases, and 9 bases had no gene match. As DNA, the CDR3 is TGTGCCAGCAGCTTAGCGGGGGTAGCGGGAGCGATTGAGCAGTTCTTC. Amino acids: CASSLAGVAGAIEQFF.

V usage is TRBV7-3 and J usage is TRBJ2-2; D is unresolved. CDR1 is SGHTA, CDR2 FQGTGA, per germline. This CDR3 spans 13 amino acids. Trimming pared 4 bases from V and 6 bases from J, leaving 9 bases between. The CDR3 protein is CASSSDPSGELFF. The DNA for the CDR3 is TGTGCCAGCAGCTCGGACCCCTCCGGGGAGCTGTTTTTT.

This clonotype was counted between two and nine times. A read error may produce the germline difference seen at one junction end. The CDR3 DNA is TGTGCCAGCAGTTTCCCCGGGGGAGAGACCCGGTACTTC. Amino acid sequence: CASSFPGGETRYF. This chain connects TRBV6-1 to TRBJ2-5, with a tentative D call TRBD2 (6 bases). The CDR3 is made up of 13 amino acids. Germline V gene data show CDR1 as MNHNS and CDR2 as SASEGT.

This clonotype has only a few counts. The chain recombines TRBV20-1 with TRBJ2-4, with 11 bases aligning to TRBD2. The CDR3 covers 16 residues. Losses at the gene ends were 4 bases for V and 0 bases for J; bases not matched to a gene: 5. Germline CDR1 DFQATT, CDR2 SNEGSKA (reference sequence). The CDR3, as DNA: TGCAGTGCTAAGGGACTAGCGGAACTAGCCAAAAACATTCAGTACTTC. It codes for CSAKGLAELAKNIQYF.

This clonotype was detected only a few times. The CDR3 DNA is TGTGCCAGCAGCGTAGAAGGTGACACATACGAGCAGTACTTC. It yields the protein CASSVEGDTYEQYF. This rearrangement joins TRBV9 to TRBJ2-7; no clear D gene. Trimming left V 0 bases short and J 4 bases short, with 11 bases between. CDR1 SGDLS and CDR2 YYNGEE come from the germline V gene. The CDR3 runs 14 residues.

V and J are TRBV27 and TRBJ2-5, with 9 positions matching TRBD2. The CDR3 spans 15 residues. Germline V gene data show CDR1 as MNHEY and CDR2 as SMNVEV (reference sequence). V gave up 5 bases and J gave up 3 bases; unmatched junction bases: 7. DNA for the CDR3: TGTGCCAGCAGTCCCGCGGGGGGGCGAGAAGAGACCCAGTACTTC. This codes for CASSPAGGREETQYF.

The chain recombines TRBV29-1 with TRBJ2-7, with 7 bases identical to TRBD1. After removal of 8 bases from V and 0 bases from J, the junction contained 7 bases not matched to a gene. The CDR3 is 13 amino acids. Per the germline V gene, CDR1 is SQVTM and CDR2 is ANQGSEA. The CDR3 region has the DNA TGCAGCCACCGGGACAGTAGCTCCTACGAGCAGTACTTC. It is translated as CSHRDSSSYEQYF.

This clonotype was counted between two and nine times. This CDR3 is CASSSDRGSEQYF. DNA for the CDR3: TGTGCCAGCAGCTCCGACAGGGGATCCGAGCAGTACTTC. This sequence joins TRBV7-6 and TRBJ2-7; 8 bases are a match to TRBD1. CDR1 is SGHVS and CDR2 is FNYEAQ in the germline V gene. This CDR3 has 13 amino acids. J was trimmed by 6 bases and V by 4 bases; bases with no gene match: 5.

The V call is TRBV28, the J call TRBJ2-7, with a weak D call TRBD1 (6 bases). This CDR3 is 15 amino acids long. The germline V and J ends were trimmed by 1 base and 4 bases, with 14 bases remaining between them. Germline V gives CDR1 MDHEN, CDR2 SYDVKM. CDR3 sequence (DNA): TGTGCCAGCAGTTTATTGGCAGGGGCTTTATACGAGCAGTACTTC. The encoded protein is CASSLLAGALYEQYF.